This T cell receptor beta chain emerged from a study of radiation and T cells in renal cell carcinoma. A single count supports this clone. TCRdb's copy holds only in-frame clones and misses some; the assay was immunoSEQ multiplex PCR. The table lists about 120,000 clones, around 85% of them singletons, with approximately 6.3% in the top ten. The time point denotes: blood 2 weeks post-SBRT. Treatment given: 15 Gy SBRT to primary tumor, nephrectomy 4 weeks later. The TCR originated in a man aged 50-59 years with renal cell carcinoma. The material was blood, obtained from a patient whose treatment included radiotherapy and nephrectomy.

Here the CDR3 DNA reads TGTGCCAGCAGTTACTCGATGGCACTAGCGGGGTACGAGCAGTACTTC. Its translation: CASSYSMALAGYEQYF. This chain uses TRBV6-5 with TRBJ2-7; 10 bases are a match to TRBD2. In germline, CDR1 is MNHEY, CDR2 SVGAGI. The V and J ends lost 0 bases and 4 bases, in that order; junction bases with no gene match: 6. This CDR3 is 16 amino acids long.